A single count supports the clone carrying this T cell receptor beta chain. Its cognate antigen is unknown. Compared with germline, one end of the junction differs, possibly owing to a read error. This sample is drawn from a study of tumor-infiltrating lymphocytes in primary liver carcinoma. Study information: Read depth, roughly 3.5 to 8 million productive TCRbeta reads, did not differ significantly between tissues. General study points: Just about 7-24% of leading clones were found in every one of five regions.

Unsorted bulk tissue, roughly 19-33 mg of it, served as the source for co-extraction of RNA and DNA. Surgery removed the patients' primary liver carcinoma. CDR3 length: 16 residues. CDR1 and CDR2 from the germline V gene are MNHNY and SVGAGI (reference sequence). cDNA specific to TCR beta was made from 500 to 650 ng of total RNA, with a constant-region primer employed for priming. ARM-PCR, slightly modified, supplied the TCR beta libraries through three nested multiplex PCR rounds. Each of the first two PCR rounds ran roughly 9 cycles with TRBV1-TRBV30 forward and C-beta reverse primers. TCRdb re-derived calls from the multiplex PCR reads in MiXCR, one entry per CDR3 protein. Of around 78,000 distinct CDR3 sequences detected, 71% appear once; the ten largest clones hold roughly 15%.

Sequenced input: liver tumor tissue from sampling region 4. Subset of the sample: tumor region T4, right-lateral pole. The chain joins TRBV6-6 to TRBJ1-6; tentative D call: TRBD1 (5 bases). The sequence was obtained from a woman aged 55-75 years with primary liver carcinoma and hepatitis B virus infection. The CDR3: CANSSTGLSYNSPLHF. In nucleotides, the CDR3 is TGTGCCAACAGTTCTACAGGATTGTCCTATAATTCACCCCTCCACTTT.